The 26 T cell receptor beta chains below come from one sample, sequenced in a study of T-cell reconstitution after alpha-beta-depleted transplantation in children. The TCRbeta library was prepared with unique molecular identifiers. In TCRdb, the PCR reads were re-called with MiXCR into one record per CDR3 protein. The table has 670,000 or so distinct CDR3 sequences, over 10% seen once. This specimen consisted of PBMCs, obtained before TCRalphabeta/CD19-depleted stem cell transplant. The receptors were sampled from a girl aged 2-10 years with congenital amegakaryocytic thrombocytopenia, due to receive a stem cell transplant.

The DNA for the CDR3 is TGTGCCAGCAGCACAGGACAGGGAAGGGAAAAACTGTTTTTT. It specifies CASSTGQGREKLFF. The chain employs TRBV5-5 and TRBJ1-4; 8 bases match TRBD1. The germline V gene encodes CDR1 SGHKS and CDR2 YYEKEE (reference sequence). This CDR3 region has 14 residues. J was trimmed by 8 bases and V by 4 bases; bases with no gene match: 7. Based on the CDR3 plus reference TRBV5-5 and TRBJ1-4, the full variable domain is DAGVTQSPTHLIKTRGQQVTLRCSPISGHKSVSWYQQVLGQGPQFIFQYYEKEERGRGNFPDRFSARQFPNYSSELNVNALLLGDSALYLCASSTGQGREKLFFGSGTQLSVL.

A few counts support this clonotype. V is TRBV5-6 and J is TRBJ1-5; 8 bases are a match to TRBD1. The CDR3 covers 13 residues. The germline V gene encodes CDR1 SGHDT and CDR2 YYEEEE. The V gene end was trimmed by 4 bases and the J gene end by 7 bases; junction bases not matched to a gene: 4. The DNA for the CDR3 is TGTGCCAGCAGCCAGACAGGGGAACAGCCCCAGCATTTT. It specifies CASSQTGEQPQHF.

This clonotype was counted only a few times. The V call is TRBV7-9, the J call TRBJ2-2, with D possibly being TRBD2 (6 bases). From germline, CDR1 is SEHNR and CDR2 FQNEAQ (reference sequence). Deletions cut 1 base from V and 6 bases from J, with 12 bases between. The CDR3 covers 15 residues. The CDR3 spells CASSLELAMSGELFF. In DNA form, the CDR3 reads TGTGCCAGCAGCTTAGAACTAGCCATGTCCGGGGAGCTGTTTTTT.

This clonotype is a singleton in its sample. A much larger clonotype is one base distant, so this may be a read error. The chain joins TRBV20-1 to TRBJ2-1; 13 nucleotides align to TRBD2. Per the germline V gene, CDR1 is DFQATT and CDR2 is SNEGSKA (reference sequence). The CDR3 contains 17 residues. The CDR3 nucleotides are TGCTGTGCTAGCAGGACTAGCGGGAGTCTTGTCGTGAAGGAGCAGTTCTTC. Its translation: CCASRTSGSLVVKEQFF.

This clonotype was recorded many times. This sequence joins TRBV20-1 and TRBJ2-7; 7 bases map to TRBD2. Germline CDR1 is DFQATT and CDR2 is SNEGSKA (reference sequence). The CDR3 contains 15 residues. Germline trimming cut 1 base from V and 4 bases from J; bases unmatched to any gene: 10. Written as DNA, the CDR3 is TGCAGTGCTAGAGGGTGGCGGGAGAGACATTACGAGCAGTACTTC. It codes for CSARGWRERHYEQYF.

The sample holds many counts of this clonotype. The chain recombines TRBV9 with TRBJ2-2; weak D call: TRBD2 (5 bases). This CDR3 comprises 16 residues. The V gene's germline CDR1 is SGDLS and CDR2 YYNGEE. V lost 5 bases, J lost 4 bases, and 18 bases lay in between. CDR3 in DNA: TGTGCCAGCAGGCGAGGATTGTACCGGGGCACCGGGGAGCTGTTTTTT. It yields the protein CASRRGLYRGTGELFF.

The chain has TRBV7-9 and TRBJ2-2, with D maybe TRBD2 (6 bases). V gave up 7 bases and J gave up 0 bases, with 15 bases separating them. In germline, CDR1 is SEHNR, CDR2 FQNEAQ (reference sequence). The CDR3 runs to 16 residues. The CDR3 is CASTPTGGTNTGELFF. CDR3 in DNA: TGTGCCAGCACCCCCACCGGCGGGACGAACACCGGGGAGCTGTTTTTT.

The chain is built from TRBV12-3 or TRBV12-4 and TRBJ1-1, with D hard to call. The germline V and J ends were trimmed by 6 bases and 7 bases, with 18 bases remaining between them. The CDR3 is made up of 14 amino acids. CDR3 coding DNA: TGTGCCAGCAGCCGAGTGGATATCGGAGGTGAAGCTTTCTTT. Residues: CASSRVDIGGEAFF.

This clonotype was recorded many times. The J gene is TRBJ2-1, the V gene TRBV28; possibly TRBD1 or TRBD2 for D (5 bases each). Trimming stripped 0 bases from V and 0 bases from J, with 15 bases between. CDR3 length: 18 amino acids. The germline V gene has CDR1 MDHEN and CDR2 SYDVKM. The CDR3 DNA reads as TGTGCCAGCAGTTTATGGATTCGGGGCTCAAGCTCCTACAATGAGCAGTTCTTC. The encoded protein is CASSLWIRGSSSYNEQFF.

The V and J genes are TRBV30 and TRBJ2-7; D remains ambiguous. CDR1 GTSNPN and CDR2 SVGIG come from the germline V gene (reference sequence). V was clipped by 0 bases and J by 6 bases, with 9 bases between them. CDR3 length: 12 residues. The CDR3 loop is CAWSVRPPEQYF. CDR3 bases: TGTGCCTGGAGTGTACGTCCCCCCGAGCAGTACTTC.

The CDR3 reads CASSRAAVGNEQFF. CDR3 nucleotides: TGTGCCAGCAGCCGCGCGGCTGTAGGGAATGAGCAGTTCTTC. The V gene is TRBV11-2, the J gene TRBJ2-1; D call uncertain. Trimming removed 5 bases from V and 7 bases from J, with 15 bases in between. From germline, CDR1 is SGHAT and CDR2 FQNNGV. This CDR3 comprises 14 residues.

In this sample, this clonotype turned up many times. The V call is TRBV20-1, the J call TRBJ1-1; D possibly corresponds to TRBD1 (5 bases). Deletions cut 6 bases from V and 0 bases from J, with 14 bases between. The germline CDR1 and CDR2 sequences are DFQATT and SNEGSKA (reference sequence). The CDR3 is made up of 14 amino acids. The CDR3 protein is CSAPTGRLNTEAFF. CDR3 coding DNA: TGCAGTGCCCCCACGGGACGACTGAACACTGAAGCTTTCTTT.

This clonotype was recorded a few times. The chain links TRBV14 to TRBJ1-1; no clear D. Germline assignment: CDR1 SGHDN and CDR2 FVKESK. The ends were cut back, 1 base at V and 4 bases at J, with 10 bases in the middle. The CDR3 spans 14 residues. The CDR3 sequence is CASSQVGLRTEAFF. CDR3 coding DNA: TGTGCCAGCAGCCAAGTAGGGTTACGCACTGAAGCTTTCTTT.

This clonotype was recorded a few times. The rearrangement links TRBV12-3 or TRBV12-4 to TRBJ1-1; possibly TRBD1 for D (5 bases). The CDR3 is 14 amino acids. Trimming left V 4 bases short and J 1 base short, with 10 bases between. CDR3 nucleotides: TGTGCCAGCAGTTCTGAAACAGGGAACACTGAAGCTTTCTTT. Its protein product is CASSSETGNTEAFF.

With regard to this clonotype: A read error may explain this, as a much larger clone is one base away. The chain uses TRBV2 and TRBJ2-1; a possible D gene is TRBD2 (5 bases). The CDR3 consists of 14 residues. The germline CDR1 and CDR2 sequences are SNHLY and FYNNEI. CDR3 nucleotide sequence: TGTGCCATCAGTGAACAACGGGGCTACAATGAGCAGTTCTTC. This sequence encodes CAISEQRGYNEQFF.

This clonotype was picked up a small number of times. The CDR3 reads CSAGRSRREQFF. The CDR3, as DNA: TGTTCAGCGGGAAGGTCCAGAAGGGAGCAGTTCTTC. The chain has TRBV30 and TRBJ2-1; 7 bases match TRBD2. Germline V CDR1 and CDR2: GTSNPN, SVGIG (reference sequence). The CDR3 is 12 residues long.

This clonotype was seen repeatedly, ten times or more. The CDR3 DNA follows: TGTGCCATCAGTGAGCCCCGGGTCCAGGCGTACAATGAGCAGTTCTTC. Translation: CAISEPRVQAYNEQFF. This sequence joins TRBV10-3 and TRBJ2-1; D is unclear. The CDR3 sequence is 16 residues long. Deletions cut 2 bases from V and 4 bases from J, with 15 bases between. Germline lookup yields CDR1 ENHRY and CDR2 SYGVKD.

J is TRBJ2-5 and V is TRBV20-1; 10 bases are shared with TRBD2. The CDR3 loop spans 16 amino acids. V lost 4 bases and J lost 2; bases outside the gene matches: 10. The germline gives CDR1 DFQATT, CDR2 SNEGSKA (reference sequence). The CDR3 is CSAKSPLLAGQETQYF. CDR3 nucleotides: TGCAGTGCTAAGTCTCCCCTACTAGCGGGACAAGAGACCCAGTACTTC.

This clonotype was counted many times. The chain carries TRBV29-1 and TRBJ2-5; 8 bases fit TRBD2. CDR1 is SQVTM and CDR2 is ANQGSEA in the germline V gene. This CDR3 is built from 14 residues. With V trimmed by 4 bases and J by 3 bases, 7 bases remained unmatched. CDR3 region: CSVASGQTKETQYF. CDR3 DNA: TGCAGCGTTGCTAGCGGGCAAACGAAAGAGACCCAGTACTTC. The full variable domain, rest sourced from reference TRBV29-1 and TRBJ2-5, is SAVISQKPSRDICQRGTSLTIQCQVDSQVTMMFWYRQQPGQSLTLIATANQGSEATYESGFVIDKFPISRPNLTFSTLTVSNMSPEDSSIYLCSVASGQTKETQYFGPGTRLLVL.

J is TRBJ2-1 and V is TRBV6-1, with 9 bases lining up with TRBD2. The CDR3 runs to 14 residues. Trimming at V came to 1 base and at J to 9 bases, leaving 4 bases not matched to a gene. CDR1 MNHNS and CDR2 SASEGT come from the germline V gene. The CDR3 loop is CASSEGGLAPEQFF. In nucleotides, the CDR3 is TGTGCCAGCAGTGAAGGGGGACTAGCTCCTGAGCAGTTCTTC.

This clonotype has more than one count but fewer than ten. This chain links TRBV6-2 or TRBV6-3 with TRBJ2-1; D is perhaps TRBD1 (6 bases). Trimming removed 6 bases at V and 1 base at J, with 10 bases between. Germline CDR1 is MNHEY and CDR2 is SVGEGT. The CDR3 sequence is 14 residues long. CDR3 in DNA: TGTGCCAGCAGAGAAGGGGGATCCTACAATGAGCAGTTCTTC. Amino acid sequence: CASREGGSYNEQFF.

This clonotype was detected ten times or more. The chain couples TRBV20-1 to TRBJ2-5, with a tentative D call TRBD2 (6 bases). There are 15 residues in the CDR3. Germline values: CDR1 DFQATT, CDR2 SNEGSKA (reference sequence). V lost 1 base, J lost 3 bases, and 15 bases lay in between. CDR3 region: CSARVEGPGKETQYF. The DNA for the CDR3 is TGCAGTGCTAGAGTGGAGGGACCAGGAAAAGAGACCCAGTACTTC.

This chain uses TRBV19 with TRBJ2-4; D ambiguous. The CDR3 extends over 15 amino acids. Trimming pared 6 bases from V and 0 bases from J, leaving 12 bases between. The germline gives CDR1 LNHDA, CDR2 SQIVND (reference sequence). CDR3 residues: CASRSPTEAKNIQYF. The CDR3 nucleotides are TGTGCCAGTAGGAGCCCGACGGAAGCCAAAAACATTCAGTACTTC.

The V call is TRBV3-1, the J call TRBJ2-1, with D possibly called TRBD1 or TRBD2 (5 bases each). The CDR3 runs to 14 residues. V gave up 1 base and J gave up 7 bases, with 11 bases separating them. The germline CDR1 and CDR2 sequences are LGHDT and YNNKEL (reference sequence). CDR3 in DNA: TGTGCCAGCAGCCAAGTTTTAGAGGGGAATGAGCAGTTCTTC. This translates into CASSQVLEGNEQFF.

This clonotype was counted many times. The rearrangement links TRBV7-3 to TRBJ2-1; a possible D gene is TRBD1 (6 bases). V dropped 3 bases and J dropped 8 bases, with 20 bases sitting between them. The CDR3 covers 16 residues. Germline V CDR1 and CDR2: SGHTA, FQGTGA. DNA for the CDR3: TGTGCCAGCAGCTTCTACAGGGCAAACGGGATCGATGAGCAGTTCTTC. Its protein is CASSFYRANGIDEQFF.

A few counts support this clonotype. V gene TRBV20-1 combines with J gene TRBJ1-4, with 10 bases fitting TRBD1. Unmatched junction bases numbered 6, after V lost 2 bases and J lost 0 bases. CDR3 size: 17 residues. Germline V gene lookup returns CDR1 DFQATT and CDR2 SNEGSKA (reference sequence). CDR3 DNA sequence: TGCAGTGCTAGAATGGGACAGGGGACGGCAACTAATGAAAAACTGTTTTTT. Its protein is CSARMGQGTATNEKLFF.